These 10 T cell receptor beta chains were sequenced from one sample in a study of blood T cells in healthy people across ages. A sample-barcoded 5' primer and a J-beta primer mix were used in a second PCR of about 7 to 12 cycles. TCRdb ran MiXCR on the 5' RACE reads and lists one entry per CDR3 protein. The sample comprises 800,000 to 950,000 distinct CDR3 sequences, about 48% of which are singletons, and about an eighth rests with the top ten. Input material: blood. The receptors here all came from a man aged 25-45 years in good health.

CDR3 bases: TGTACCAGCAGCCCGGGACAGGCCTACAATGAGCAGTTCTTC. Its protein product is CTSSPGQAYNEQFF. J is TRBJ2-1 and V is TRBV7-2, with 8 bases fitting TRBD1. The CDR3 totals 14 residues. Trimming took 5 bases from V and 2 from J; bases not matched to a gene: 2. CDR1 and CDR2 (germline): SGHTA, FQGNSA. Together with reference TRBV7-2 and TRBJ2-1, the CDR3 gives the full variable domain: GAGVSQSPSNKVTEKGKDVELRCDPISGHTALYWYRQSLGQGLEFLIYFQGNSAPDKSGLPSDRFSAERTGGSVSTLTIQRTQQEDSAVYLCTSSPGQAYNEQFFGPGTRLTVL.

The chain has TRBV6-5 and TRBJ2-5; no definite D call. Germline-derived CDR1 and CDR2 are MNHEY and SVGAGI. V was cut by 5 bases and J by 6 bases, with 16 bases left in between. This CDR3 has 14 residues. As DNA, the CDR3 is TGTGCCAGCAGTCCTGAGAGCCGCCATCAGACCCAGTACTTC. It yields the protein CASSPESRHQTQYF.

This clonotype was recorded at least ten times. V usage is TRBV6-6 and J usage is TRBJ2-1, with a tentative D call TRBD2 (6 bases). V was pared by 6 bases and J by 9 bases, with 18 bases between. The CDR3 consists of 14 residues. Germline CDR1 and CDR2: MNHNY and SVGAGI (reference sequence). The CDR3 bases are TGTGCCAGCAGGGAGGGACCCACATTCAGTGAGCAGTTCTTC. Protein: CASREGPTFSEQFF.

In its sample, this clonotype was seen a few times. This chain joins TRBV7-9 and TRBJ2-7, with D maybe TRBD1 (5 bases). The CDR3 totals 13 residues. Deletions cut 5 bases from V and 3 bases from J, with 11 bases between. Germline V lookup: CDR1 SEHNR, CDR2 FQNEAQ (reference sequence). DNA of the CDR3: TGTGCCAGCAGCCGTCCAGGGCACTACGAGCAGTACTTC. This translates into CASSRPGHYEQYF.

This clonotype was seen just once. The chain uses TRBV6-1 and TRBJ2-7; TRBD1 might be the D (6 bases). V was clipped by 6 bases and J by 2 bases, with 11 bases between them. The CDR3 runs to 13 residues. Per germline, CDR1 MNHNS and CDR2 SASEGT. CDR3 coding DNA: TGTGCCAGCAGGGACGGGACAACCTACGAGCAGTACGTC. Protein: CASRDGTTYEQYV.

The sample holds one count of this clonotype. The chain links TRBV3-1 to TRBJ2-1, with a tentative D call TRBD1 (5 bases). CDR1 LGHDT and CDR2 YNNKEL come from the germline V gene (reference sequence). The CDR3 has 14 residues. The germline V and J ends were trimmed by 1 base and 6 bases, with 10 bases remaining between them. The chain's CDR3 is CASSQGGQPNEQFF. The CDR3, as DNA: TGTGCCAGCAGCCAAGGGGGCCAGCCCAATGAGCAGTTCTTC.

The CDR3 nucleotides are TGTGCCAGCAGCTTGTTACCGGGCACTGAAGCTTTCTTT. Translating it yields CASSLLPGTEAFF. The gene calls are TRBV6-1 and TRBJ1-1; D is unresolved. Per the germline V gene, CDR1 is MNHNS and CDR2 is SASEGT. Deletions cut 6 bases from V and 4 bases from J, with 12 bases between. The CDR3 contains 13 residues.

In its sample, this clonotype was seen many times. This chain connects TRBV27 to TRBJ1-4; TRBD1 might be the D (6 bases). Per germline, CDR1 MNHEY and CDR2 SMNVEV (reference sequence). There are 15 residues in the CDR3. V lost 5 bases, J lost 3 bases, and 13 bases lay in between. The CDR3 bases are TGTGCCAGCAGTCGCCTACAGGGCCCTAATGAAAAACTGTTTTTT. Translation gives CASSRLQGPNEKLFF.

About this clonotype: A single base separates this from a much larger clone, so it may be a read error. V gene TRBV3-1 combines with J gene TRBJ1-1; D remains ambiguous. The germline V gene has CDR1 LGHDT and CDR2 YNNKEL (reference sequence). The CDR3 is 12 amino acids. This CDR3 is CASSQSSTEASF. For the CDR3, the DNA is TGTGCCAGCAGCCAGTCTAGCACTGAAGCTTCCTTT.

There are a few counts of this clonotype. The chain links TRBV5-5 to TRBJ2-5; D is undetermined. Trimming took off 2 bases at V and 2 bases at J, with 19 bases between the two ends. The CDR3 is 17 amino acids. Per the germline V gene, CDR1 is SGHKS and CDR2 is YYEKEE (reference sequence). The CDR3 bases are TGTGCCAGCAGCTTCAATGCCAGGAGCCTCAATCAAGAGACCCAGTACTTC. Translation gives CASSFNARSLNQETQYF.